This TCR beta chain derives from a study of technical replicates of blood from a handful of donors. The ends lost 3 bases at V and 4 bases at J; junction bases unmatched: 9. The CDR3 totals 16 residues. Germline values: CDR1 LGHNA, CDR2 YNFKEQ. Measured with immunoSEQ multiplex PCR; TCRdb has only the in-frame clones, and not every one. The sample lists some 96,000 clones, approximately 94% occurring once. Material for sequencing was T cells isolated from PBMCs. This TCR was sampled from a human donor in good health. The chain is built from TRBV4-2 and TRBJ1-1; 9 nucleotides match TRBD1. The CDR3 loop reads CASSQGQGIGSTEAFF. The CDR3 DNA reads TGTGCCAGCAGCCAGGGACAGGGTATAGGGTCCACTGAAGCTTTCTTT.